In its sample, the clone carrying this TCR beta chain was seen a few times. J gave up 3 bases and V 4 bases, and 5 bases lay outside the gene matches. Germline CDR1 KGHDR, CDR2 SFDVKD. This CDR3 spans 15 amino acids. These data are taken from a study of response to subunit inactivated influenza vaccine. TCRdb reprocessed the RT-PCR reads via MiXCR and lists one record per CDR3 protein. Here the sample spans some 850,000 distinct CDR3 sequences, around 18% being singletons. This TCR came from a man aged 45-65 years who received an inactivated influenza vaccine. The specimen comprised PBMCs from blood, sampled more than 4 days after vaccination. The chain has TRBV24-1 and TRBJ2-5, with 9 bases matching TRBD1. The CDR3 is CATSDPRDREETQYF. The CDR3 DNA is TGTGCCACCAGTGACCCCCGGGACAGGGAAGAGACCCAGTACTTC.